Listed below are T cell receptor beta chains from one sample, sequenced in a study of CD8 T cells in Susac syndrome. TCRdb re-derived calls from the immunoSEQ multiplex PCR reads in MiXCR, one entry per CDR3 protein. The sample carries 78,000 or so distinct CDR3 sequences, about 95% recorded once. Sequenced material: CD8+ T cells from PBMCs. These receptors all come from a human donor with multiple sclerosis. CDR3s include the opening cysteine and the closing phenylalanine or tryptophan. D genes are given only for firm matches.

j_gene | v_gene | len | d_gene | CDR3nt | CDR3aa
TRBJ1-6 | TRBV6-1 | 19 | NA | TGTGCCAGCAGGACGCCCTACCGAAAGGGACTAGGGGTGGGTTCACCCCTCCACTTT | CASRTPYRKGLGVGSPLHF
TRBJ1-5 | TRBV19 | 14 | NA | TGTGCCAGTACCCGAGAACGGACGGGTCAGCCCCAGCATTTT | CASTRERTGQPQHF
TRBJ2-7 | TRBV16 | 14 | TRBD1 | TGTGCCAGCAGCCAATGGACAGGGGACCACGAGCAGTACTTC | CASSQWTGDHEQYF
TRBJ1-3 | TRBV13 | 13 | NA | TGTGCCAGCAGCGCCCGGTCTGGAAACACCATATATTTT | CASSARSGNTIYF
TRBJ2-7 | TRBV7-6 | 17 | TRBD2 | TGTGCCAGCAGCTTATCAGCGGGACGGGAAGTCGTCCACGAGCAGTACTTC | CASSLSAGREVVHEQYF
TRBJ1-2 | TRBV29-1 | 12 | NA | TGCAGCGTCTCCGGAGAAAACTATGGCTACACCTTC | CSVSGENYGYTF
TRBJ1-1 | TRBV25-1 | 14 | NA | TGTGCCAGCAGTGAATATGACGGGAACACTGAAGCTTTCTTT | CASSEYDGNTEAFF
TRBJ1-5 | TRBV27 | 13 | NA | TGTGCCAGCAGTTTACTCGGCAATCAGCCCCAGCATTTT | CASSLLGNQPQHF
TRBJ1-2 | TRBV3-1 | 18 | TRBD1 | TGTGCCAGCAGCCTCAGGAAGGGACAGGGGTCAGCTAACTATGGCTACACCTTC | CASSLRKGQGSANYGYTF
TRBJ2-7 | TRBV10-2 | 14 | TRBD2 | TGCGCCAGCGCCGAGCGGGAGTGGTCCTACGAGCAGTACTTC | CASAEREWSYEQYF
TRBJ2-7 | TRBV7-9 | 17 | TRBD1 | TGTGCCAGCAGCTTAGCGGTGGGGACAGGGGCCACCTACGAGCAGTACTTC | CASSLAVGTGATYEQYF